The rows below give T cell receptor beta chains drawn from one sample of a study of blood T cell repertoires in COVID-19. The assay was immunoSEQ multiplex PCR, and TCRdb's table has in-frame clones only and misses some. Of 300,000 to 350,000 clones detected, 70% to 90% appear once; the ten largest clones hold roughly 2%. The sequenced material came from PBMCs or T cells enriched from blood (not recorded which). These receptors came from a man aged 30 to 39 who had recovered from COVID-19. The CDR3 runs from the conserved cysteine through the conserved F or W.

14 | TRBV7-2 | CASSLLTGNTEAFF
13 | TRBV12-3/TRBV12-4 | CASRTGSTDTQYF
14 | TRBV30 | CAWSRTGGSTEAFF
15 | TRBV6-2/TRBV6-3 | CASSYRDTKGCTIYF
16 | TRBV9 | CASSVGGTVSYNEQFF
15 | TRBV6-5 | CASDQRGGSYYEQYF
14 | TRBV2 | CASKGTGGGYEQYF
16 | TRBV5-1 | CASSGGTAPQAHEQYF
16 | TRBV4-2 | CASSQGGRSRTDTQYF
17 | TRBV5-6 | CASSRAPLAGGEETQYF
13 | TRBV7-6 | CASSLQGAYGYTF
14 | TRBV30 | CAWSPGLAGETQYF
13 | TRBV18 | CASSPPLAYEQYF
19 | TRBV7-9 | CASSSGRVNRGRGNQPQHF
13 | TRBV5-1 | CASSRETGPGYTF
13 | TRBV5-1 | CASRNQGQETQYF
14 | TRBV27 | CASSLNGGAGGYTF
15 | TRBV5-8 | CASSLLGQPNEKLFF
15 | TRBV7-8 | CASSLGDRGKNGYTF
16 | TRBV5-1 | CASSPAGGGDSLEAFF
15 | TRBV9 | CASSETSYVNTEAFF
17 | TRBV20-1 | CSASATGGLPRYNEQFF
16 | TRBV6-5 | CASSSRRGGGDTEAFF
17 | TRBV3-1/TRBV3-2 | CASSQNWEAAGTDEAFF
14 | TRBV24-1 | CATSLGQNNSPLHF
16 | TRBV5-1 | CASSLRQGATTGELFF
16 | TRBV6-1 | CASSVQDGLGESPLHF
16 | TRBV18 | CASSPPGGGSSYEQYF
15 | TRBV11-2 | CASSSGQLAKNIQYF
16 | TRBV24-1 | CATSDPSGGAYNEQFF
15 | TRBV9 | CASSVDASGNYEQYF
13 | TRBV19 | CASSIRTGYEQYF
14 | TRBV9 | CASSADFTGFGAFF
13 | TRBV2 | CASTGEDTGELFF
15 | TRBV5-1 | CASSSSGGAGETQYF
13 | TRBV15 | CATSRGWEPEQFF
16 | TRBV5-6 | CASSLGLGPGRDPTNF
16 | TRBV7-9 | CASSKGQLLEQETQYF
13 | TRBV7-2 | CASSFPSTDTQYF
15 | TRBV15 | CATSSLEWTGAGYTF
15 | TRBV15 | CATSRGWTVTYEQYF
16 | TRBV7-3 | CASSSRARGRTGELFF
19 | TRBV3-1/TRBV3-2 | CASSQIKGEEGLALHEQFF
13 | TRBV24-1 | CATSEPTTYEQYF
12 | TRBV29-1 | CSVAGTLGEAFF
16 | TRBV10-3 | CAISKTGGASGNTIYF
16 | TRBV2 | CASTLRGTGNNSPLHF
18 | TRBV5-1 | CASSLDENQGIYNSPLHF
13 | TRBV25-1 | CASSSTANTEAFF
15 | TRBV6-5 | CASRRRAGGPDEQFF
14 | TRBV7-2 | CASSIGPGPEKLFF
15 | TRBV7-2 | CASSSGQGFSQPQHF
14 | TRBV6-1 | CASSERAANSPLHF
14 | TRBV2 | CASSPDSSYQPQHF
16 | TRBV5-1 | CASSLGDRSSGNTIYF
13 | TRBV13 | CASSIGQAIEAFF